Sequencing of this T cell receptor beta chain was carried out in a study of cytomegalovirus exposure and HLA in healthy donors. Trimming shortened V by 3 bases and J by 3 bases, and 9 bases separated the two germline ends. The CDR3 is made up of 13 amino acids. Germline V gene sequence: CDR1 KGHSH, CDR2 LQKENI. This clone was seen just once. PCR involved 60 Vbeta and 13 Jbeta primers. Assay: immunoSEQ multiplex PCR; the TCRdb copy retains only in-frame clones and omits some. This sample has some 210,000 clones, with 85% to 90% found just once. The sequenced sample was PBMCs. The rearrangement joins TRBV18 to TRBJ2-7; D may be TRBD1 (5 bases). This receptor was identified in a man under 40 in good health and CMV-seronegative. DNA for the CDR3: TGTGCCAGCTCACCTCAGGGTAACTACGAGCAGTACTTC. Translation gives CASSPQGNYEQYF.